This TCR beta chain was retrieved from a study of blood T cell repertoires in COVID-19. Study-wide context: PBMCs, B-cell-depleted T cells, or T cells were the source of the cDNA or gDNA that made up the material.

V trimming: 6 bases; J trimming: 2 bases; junction bases outside the gene matches: 3. The CDR3 runs 14 residues. Germline V gives CDR1 MNHNY, CDR2 SVGAGI (reference sequence). In the source study's methods: Amplification of reference gene primers provided the estimated nucleated cell counts. Sequencing used immunoSEQ multiplex PCR; TCRdb keeps in-frame clones, though not all of them. That table is the source of V, J and clone size, and D and trimming were worked out from the DNA. The sample has 150,000 or so clones; roughly 86% are singletons. The clonotype originates from a human donor in a cohort sampled during active COVID-19. The chain employs TRBV6-6 and TRBJ1-4, with TRBD1 identical over 7 bases. The sample taken for sequencing was peripheral blood. The CDR3 DNA sequence: TGTGCCAGCAGCCCAGGGGGGACTAATGAAAAACTGTTTTTT. Protein sequence: CASSPGGTNEKLFF.